The 8 T cell receptor beta chains given below trace back to one sample, sequenced in a study of T cells in Graves' hyperthyroidism and ophthalmopathy. TCR beta CDR3 regions were amplified from RNA transcripts. Initially, a first-round RT-PCR of the TCR CDR3 employed the HTBI primer set. Each CDR3 protein gets one entry after TCRdb re-called the multiplex PCR reads with MiXCR. The sample has about 640,000 distinct CDR3 sequences; around 15% are singletons. Sequencing was performed on blood. Receptors originate from a woman aged 50 to 60 with Graves' ophthalmopathy.

This clonotype was observed at least ten times. This rearrangement joins TRBV5-1 to TRBJ2-1; D not resolved. Germline loops: CDR1 SGHRS, CDR2 YFSETQ. This CDR3 contains 12 residues. Trimming shortened V by 4 bases and J by 10 bases, and 12 bases separated the two germline ends. The CDR3 coding sequence is TGCGCCAGCAGCACGGCTAGTACGGAGCAGTTCTTC. The encoded protein is CASSTASTEQFF.

In its sample, this clonotype was seen many times. The V and J genes are TRBV2 and TRBJ2-3; TRBD1 or TRBD2 may be the D gene (5 bases each). V was clipped by 9 bases and J by 3 bases, with 19 bases between them. CDR3 length: 15 residues. Per the germline V gene, CDR1 is SNHLY and CDR2 is FYNNEI. The CDR3 here is CASIWNGDETDTQYF. The CDR3 DNA follows: TGTGCCAGTATTTGGAATGGGGACGAAACAGATACGCAGTATTTT.

This clonotype showed up many times. The chain links TRBV30 to TRBJ1-4; D gene uncertain. CDR3 length equals 13 residues. The V end was cut by 0 bases, the J end by 6 bases, with 8 bases between. CDR1 and CDR2 from the germline V gene are GTSNPN and SVGIG (reference sequence). CDR3 DNA sequence: TGTGCCTGGAGTGTACGTCGAGATGAAAAACTGTTTTTT. Protein product: CAWSVRRDEKLFF.

The chain joins TRBV20-1 to TRBJ2-7, with 7 bases matching TRBD2. This CDR3 is 13 amino acids long. Germline-derived CDR1 and CDR2 are DFQATT and SNEGSKA (reference sequence). The V and J ends lost 1 base and 6 bases, in that order; junction bases with no gene match: 6. The CDR3 DNA reads TGCAGTGCTAGAGTTGGCGGGAGCCGCGAGCAGTACTTC. Amino acid sequence: CSARVGGSREQYF.

This clonotype was detected only a few times. In nucleotides, the CDR3 is TGCGCCAGCAGCCCCGAGGGGGCCGGGAGCAATCAGCCCCAGCATTTT. Translating gives CASSPEGAGSNQPQHF. This chain links TRBV5-1 with TRBJ1-5; 7 bases agree with TRBD1. Germline V gene data show CDR1 as SGHRS and CDR2 as YFSETQ. Germline trimming cut 4 bases from V and 1 base from J; bases unmatched to any gene: 8. The CDR3 consists of 16 residues.

In this sample, this clonotype turned up many times. The chain employs TRBV7-2 and TRBJ2-7, with 12 bases lining up with TRBD2. The CDR3 runs to 15 residues. V lost 4 bases and J lost 4; bases outside the gene matches: 5. The V gene's germline CDR1 is SGHTA and CDR2 FQGNSA. The DNA for the CDR3 is TGTGCCAGCAGCTACGGACTAGCGGGATTGTACGAGCAGTACTTC. As protein: CASSYGLAGLYEQYF.

In this sample, this clonotype turned up many times. J is TRBJ2-1 and V is TRBV2; the D gene could be TRBD1 or TRBD2 (5 bases each). The CDR3 loop spans 14 amino acids. V lost 5 bases to trimming and J lost 1 base, with 9 bases between them. Per germline, CDR1 SNHLY and CDR2 FYNNEI. CDR3 bases: TGTGCCAGCAGTTGGGACGGATCCTACAATGAGCAGTTCTTC. It is translated as CASSWDGSYNEQFF.

The chain uses TRBV30 and TRBJ1-4, with a possible D match to TRBD1 (6 bases). The CDR3 has 15 amino acids. Trimming shortened V by 1 base and J by 5 bases, and 14 bases separated the two germline ends. CDR1 and CDR2 (germline): GTSNPN, SVGIG (reference sequence). CDR3 sequence reads: CAWSETGFLNEKLFF. The CDR3, as DNA: TGTGCCTGGAGTGAAACAGGGTTCTTAAATGAAAAACTGTTTTTT.